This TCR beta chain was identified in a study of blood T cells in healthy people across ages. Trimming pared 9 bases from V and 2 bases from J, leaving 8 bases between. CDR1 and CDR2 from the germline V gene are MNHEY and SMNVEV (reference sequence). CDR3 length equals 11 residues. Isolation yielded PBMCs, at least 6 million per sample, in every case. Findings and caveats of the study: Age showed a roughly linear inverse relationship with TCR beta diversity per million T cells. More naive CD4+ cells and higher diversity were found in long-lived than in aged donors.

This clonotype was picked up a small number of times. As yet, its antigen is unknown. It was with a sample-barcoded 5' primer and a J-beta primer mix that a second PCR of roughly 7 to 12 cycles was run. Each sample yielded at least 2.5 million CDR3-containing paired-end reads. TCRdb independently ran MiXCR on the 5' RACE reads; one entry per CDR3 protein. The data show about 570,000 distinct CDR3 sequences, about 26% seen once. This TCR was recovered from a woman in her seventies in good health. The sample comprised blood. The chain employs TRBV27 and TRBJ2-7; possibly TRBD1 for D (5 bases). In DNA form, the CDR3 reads TGTGCCAGAGGGGAAGCCTACGAGCAGTACTTC. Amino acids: CARGEAYEQYF.